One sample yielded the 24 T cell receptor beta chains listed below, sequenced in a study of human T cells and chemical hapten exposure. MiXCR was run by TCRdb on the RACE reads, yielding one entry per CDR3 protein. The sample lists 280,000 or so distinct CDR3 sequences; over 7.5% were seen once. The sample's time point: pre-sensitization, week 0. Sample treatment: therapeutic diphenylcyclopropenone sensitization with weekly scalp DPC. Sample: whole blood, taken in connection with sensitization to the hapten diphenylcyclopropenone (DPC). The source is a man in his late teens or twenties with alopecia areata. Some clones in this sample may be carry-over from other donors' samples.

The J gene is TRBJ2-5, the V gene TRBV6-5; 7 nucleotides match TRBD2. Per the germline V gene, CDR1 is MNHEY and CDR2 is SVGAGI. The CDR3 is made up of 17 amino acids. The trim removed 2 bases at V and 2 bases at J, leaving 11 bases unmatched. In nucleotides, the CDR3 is TGTGCCAGCAGTTACAATGCGGGGGACGAAATGCAAGAGACCCAGTACTTC. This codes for CASSYNAGDEMQETQYF.

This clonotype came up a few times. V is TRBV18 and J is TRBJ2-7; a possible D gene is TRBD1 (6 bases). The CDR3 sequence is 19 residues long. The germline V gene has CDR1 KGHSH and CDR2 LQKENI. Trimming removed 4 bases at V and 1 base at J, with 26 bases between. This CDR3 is CASSRDRDTSSSHSYEQYF. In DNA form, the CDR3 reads TGTGCCAGCTCACGTGACCGGGACACTTCCTCGTCGCATTCCTACGAGCAGTACTTC.

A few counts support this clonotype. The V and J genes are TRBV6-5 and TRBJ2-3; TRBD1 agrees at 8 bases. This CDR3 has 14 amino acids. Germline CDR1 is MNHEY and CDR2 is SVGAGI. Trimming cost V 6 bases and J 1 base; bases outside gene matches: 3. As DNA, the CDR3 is TGTGCCAGCAGACAGGGGGGTGGCACAGATACGCAGTATTTT. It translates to CASRQGGGTDTQYF.

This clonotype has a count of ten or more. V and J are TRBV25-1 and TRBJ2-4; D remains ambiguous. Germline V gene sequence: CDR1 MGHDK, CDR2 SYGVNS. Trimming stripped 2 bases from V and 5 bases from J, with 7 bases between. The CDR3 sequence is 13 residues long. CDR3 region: CASSEIRENIQYF. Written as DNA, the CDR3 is TGTGCCAGCAGTGAAATCCGGGAAAACATTCAGTACTTC.

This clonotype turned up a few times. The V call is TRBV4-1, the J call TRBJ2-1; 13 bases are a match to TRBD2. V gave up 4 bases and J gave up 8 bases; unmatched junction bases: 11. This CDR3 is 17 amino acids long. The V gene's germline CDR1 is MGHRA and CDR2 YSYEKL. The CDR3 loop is CASSPTLTSGGAYEQFF. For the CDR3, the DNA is TGCGCCAGCAGCCCAACCCTCACTAGCGGGGGGGCTTATGAGCAGTTCTTC.

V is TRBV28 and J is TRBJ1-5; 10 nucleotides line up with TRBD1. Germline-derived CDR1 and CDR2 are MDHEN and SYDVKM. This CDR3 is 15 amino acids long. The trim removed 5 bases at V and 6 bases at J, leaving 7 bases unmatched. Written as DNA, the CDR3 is TGTGCCAGCAGTACCGCCGGGACAGGGGTTCAGCCCCAGCATTTT. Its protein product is CASSTAGTGVQPQHF.

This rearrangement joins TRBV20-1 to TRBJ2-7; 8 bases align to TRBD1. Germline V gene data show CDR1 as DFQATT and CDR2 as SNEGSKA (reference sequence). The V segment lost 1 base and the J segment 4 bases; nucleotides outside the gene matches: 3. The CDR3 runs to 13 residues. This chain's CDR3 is CSARGTGNYEQYF. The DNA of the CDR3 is TGCAGTGCTAGAGGGACAGGGAATTACGAGCAGTACTTC.

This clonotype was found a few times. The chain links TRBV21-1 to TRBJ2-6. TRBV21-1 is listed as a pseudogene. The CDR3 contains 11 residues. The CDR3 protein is CASRWANVLTF. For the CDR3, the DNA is TGTGCCAGCAGGTGGGCCAACGTCCTGACTTTC.

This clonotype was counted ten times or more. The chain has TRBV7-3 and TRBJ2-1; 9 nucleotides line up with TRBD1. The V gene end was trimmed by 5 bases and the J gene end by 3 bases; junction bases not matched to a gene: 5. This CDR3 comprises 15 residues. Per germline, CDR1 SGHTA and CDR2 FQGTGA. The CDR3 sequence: CASSLGQGYYNEQFF. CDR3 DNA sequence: TGTGCCAGCAGCCTCGGACAGGGGTACTACAATGAGCAGTTCTTC.

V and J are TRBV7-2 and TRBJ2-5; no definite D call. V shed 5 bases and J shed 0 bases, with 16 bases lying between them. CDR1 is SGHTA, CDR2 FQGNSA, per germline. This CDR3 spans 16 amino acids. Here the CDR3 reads CASSLYAQAYQETQYF. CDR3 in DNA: TGTGCCAGCAGCCTGTATGCCCAGGCGTACCAAGAGACCCAGTACTTC.

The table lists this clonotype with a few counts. Here the CDR3 DNA reads TGTGCCAGCAGCCAGTCTACAGGGGTGGGCAATCAGCCCCAGCATTTT. Amino acids: CASSQSTGVGNQPQHF. The chain is built from TRBV3-1 and TRBJ1-5; 7 bases match TRBD1. The CDR3 extends over 16 amino acids. The ends lost 3 bases at V and 2 bases at J; junction bases unmatched: 7. Per the germline V gene, CDR1 is LGHDT and CDR2 is YNNKEL (reference sequence).

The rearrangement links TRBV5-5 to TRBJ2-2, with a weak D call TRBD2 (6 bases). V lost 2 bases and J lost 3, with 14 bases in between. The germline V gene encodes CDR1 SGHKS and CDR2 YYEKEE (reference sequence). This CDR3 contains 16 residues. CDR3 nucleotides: TGTGCCAGCAGCTTTTTCGGGAGACCTGACACCGGGGAGCTGTTTTTT. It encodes CASSFFGRPDTGELFF.

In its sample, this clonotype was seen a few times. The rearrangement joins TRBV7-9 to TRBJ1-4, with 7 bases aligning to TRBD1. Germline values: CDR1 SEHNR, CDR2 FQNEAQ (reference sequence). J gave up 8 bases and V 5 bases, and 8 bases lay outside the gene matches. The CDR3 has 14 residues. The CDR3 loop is CASSPRGSREKLFF. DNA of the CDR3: TGTGCCAGCAGCCCCAGGGGGAGTCGAGAAAAACTGTTTTTT.

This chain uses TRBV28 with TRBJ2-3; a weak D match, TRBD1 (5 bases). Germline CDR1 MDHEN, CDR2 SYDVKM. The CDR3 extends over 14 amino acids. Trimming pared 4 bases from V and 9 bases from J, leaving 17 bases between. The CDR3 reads CASSSSSFRETQYF. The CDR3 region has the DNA TGTGCCAGCAGTTCCTCCTCATTCAGGGAAACGCAGTATTTT.

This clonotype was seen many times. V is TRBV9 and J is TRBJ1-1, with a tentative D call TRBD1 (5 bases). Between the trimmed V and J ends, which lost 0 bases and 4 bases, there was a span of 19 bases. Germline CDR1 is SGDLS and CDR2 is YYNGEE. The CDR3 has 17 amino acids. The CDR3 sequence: CASSVEGPPDLGTEAFF. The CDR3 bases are TGTGCCAGCAGCGTAGAGGGACCACCGGACCTGGGCACTGAAGCTTTCTTT.

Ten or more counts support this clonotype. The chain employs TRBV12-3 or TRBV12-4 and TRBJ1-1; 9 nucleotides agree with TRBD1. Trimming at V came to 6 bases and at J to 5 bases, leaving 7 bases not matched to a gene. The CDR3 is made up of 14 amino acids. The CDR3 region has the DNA TGTGCCAGCAGCCGGGGGACAGGGAATACTGAAGCTTTCTTT. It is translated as CASSRGTGNTEAFF.

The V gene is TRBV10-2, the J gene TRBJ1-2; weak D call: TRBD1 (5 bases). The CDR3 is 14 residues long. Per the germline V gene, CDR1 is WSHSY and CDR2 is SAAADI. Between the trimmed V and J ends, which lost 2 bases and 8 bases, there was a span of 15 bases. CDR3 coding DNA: TGCGCCAGCAGTGAGAGAGGACAAACGCAGGGCTACACCTTC. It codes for CASSERGQTQGYTF.

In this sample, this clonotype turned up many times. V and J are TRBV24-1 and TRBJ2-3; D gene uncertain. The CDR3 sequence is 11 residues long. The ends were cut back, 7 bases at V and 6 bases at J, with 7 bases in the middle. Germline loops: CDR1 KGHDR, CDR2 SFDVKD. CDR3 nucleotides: TGTGCCACCAGGTACGGCGATACGCAGTATTTT. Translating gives CATRYGDTQYF.

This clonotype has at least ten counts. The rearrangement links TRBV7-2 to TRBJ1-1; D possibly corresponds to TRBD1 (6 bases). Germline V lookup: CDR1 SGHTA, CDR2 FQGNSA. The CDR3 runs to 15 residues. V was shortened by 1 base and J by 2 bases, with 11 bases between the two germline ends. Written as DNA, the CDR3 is TGTGCCAGCAGCTTAGGCGGGGGCGATAACACTGAAGCTTTCTTT. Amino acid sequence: CASSLGGGDNTEAFF.

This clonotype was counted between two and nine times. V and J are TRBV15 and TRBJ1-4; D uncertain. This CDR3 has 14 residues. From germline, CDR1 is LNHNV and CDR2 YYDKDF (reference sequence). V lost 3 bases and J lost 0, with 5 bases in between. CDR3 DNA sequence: TGTGCCACCAGCAGCGGGCCAACTAATGAAAAACTGTTTTTT. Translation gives CATSSGPTNEKLFF.

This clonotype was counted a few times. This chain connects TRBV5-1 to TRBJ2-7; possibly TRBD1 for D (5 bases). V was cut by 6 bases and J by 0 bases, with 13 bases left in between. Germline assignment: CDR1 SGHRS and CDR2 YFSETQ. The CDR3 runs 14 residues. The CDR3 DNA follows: TGCGCCAGCACTTACGACAGCCGCTCCTACGAGCAGTACTTC. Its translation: CASTYDSRSYEQYF.

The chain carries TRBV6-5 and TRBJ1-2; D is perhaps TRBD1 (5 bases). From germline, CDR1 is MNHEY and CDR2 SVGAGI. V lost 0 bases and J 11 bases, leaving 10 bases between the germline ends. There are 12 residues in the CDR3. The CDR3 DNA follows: TGTGCCAGCAGTTACTCAGGGACCGCGTACACCTTC. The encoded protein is CASSYSGTAYTF.

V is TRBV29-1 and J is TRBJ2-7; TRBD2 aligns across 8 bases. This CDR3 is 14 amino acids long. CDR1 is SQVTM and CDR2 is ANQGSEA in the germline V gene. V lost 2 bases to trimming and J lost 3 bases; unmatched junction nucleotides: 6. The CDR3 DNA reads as TGCAGCGTTGAACCCCCGGGGGGGGGCTACGAGCAGTACTTC. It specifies CSVEPPGGGYEQYF.

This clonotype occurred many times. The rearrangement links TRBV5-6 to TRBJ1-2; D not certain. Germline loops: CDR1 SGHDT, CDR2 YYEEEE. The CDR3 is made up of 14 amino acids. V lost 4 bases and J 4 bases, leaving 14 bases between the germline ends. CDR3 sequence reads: CASSVGAERYGYTF. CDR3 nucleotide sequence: TGTGCCAGCAGCGTTGGTGCGGAACGCTATGGCTACACCTTC.